The rows below give T cell receptor beta chains drawn from one sample of a study of CD8+ T cells in alopecia areata. Repertoires were generated with immunoSEQ multiplex PCR, while TCRdb's copy carries only in-frame clones and drops some. The data contain 100,000 to 120,000 clones, approximately 59% of them singletons. The sample taken for sequencing was CD8+ T cells sorted from blood. These receptors were taken from a human donor in good health. The CDR3 runs from the conserved cysteine through the conserved F or W. A D gene is named only where the DNA matches it firmly. Clone size is given for some rows only: seen once, a few or many times, or a class if the clone is expanded.

cdr3_aa	cdr3_nt	clone_size	j_call	d_call	v_call
CASSSGTTTGELFF	TGTGCCAGCAGTTCCGGGACAACAACCGGGGAGCTGTTTTTT	NA	TRBJ2-2	NA	TRBV2
CASSQDRWGWESPLHF	TGTGCCAGCAGCCAAGATAGATGGGGGTGGGAATCACCCCTCCACTTT	NA	TRBJ1-6	NA	TRBV4-2
CASSPGTGIYGYTF	TGTGCCAGCAGCCCCGGGACAGGGATCTATGGCTACACCTTC	NA	TRBJ1-2	TRBD1	TRBV9
CSVDKNTEAFF	TGCAGCGTTGACAAGAACACTGAAGCTTTCTTT	NA	TRBJ1-1	NA	TRBV29-1
CASSDRDNSGELFF	TGTGCCTCATCGGACAGGGACAATTCCGGGGAGCTGTTTTTT	few	TRBJ2-2	TRBD1	TRBV10-3
CASSRGNEQYF	TGTGCCAGCAGCCGGGGCAACGAGCAGTACTTC	once	TRBJ2-7	NA	TRBV4-2
CASSFGAEQFF	TGTGCCAGCAGCTTCGGGGCAGAGCAGTTCTTC	NA	TRBJ2-1	NA	TRBV7-9
CATSSSRGMSGTDTQYF	TGTGCCACCAGCAGCTCCCGGGGAATGAGCGGCACAGATACGCAGTATTTT	once	TRBJ2-3	NA	TRBV15
CASRETGYSYNSPLHF	TGTGCCAGTAGGGAAACGGGGTACTCCTATAATTCACCCCTCCACTTT	few	TRBJ1-6	NA	TRBV19
CASSPGEQFYNEQFF	TGTGCCAGCAGCCCTGGGGAACAATTTTACAATGAGCAGTTCTTC	NA	TRBJ2-1	NA	TRBV7-9
CASSQDPNTEAFF	TGTGCCAGCAGCCAAGACCCGAACACTGAAGCTTTCTTT	NA	TRBJ1-1	NA	TRBV14
CASSYEPWTGHPYEQYF	TGTGCCAGCAGCTATGAACCGTGGACAGGACATCCCTACGAGCAGTACTTC	NA	TRBJ2-7	TRBD1	TRBV7-8
CASSYSSGALFF	TGTGCCAGCAGTTACTCTAGCGGCGCACTGTTCTTC	NA	TRBJ2-1	NA	TRBV6-6
CSALRESYEQYF	TGCAGCGCCCTGAGAGAGAGCTACGAGCAGTACTTC	NA	TRBJ2-7	NA	TRBV29-1
CASSLVPSGANTGELFF	TGTGCCAGCAGCTTAGTACCATCGGGGGCGAACACCGGGGAGCTGTTTTTT	NA	TRBJ2-2	NA	TRBV7-6
CASSEVQGWGYTF	TGTGCCAGCAGTGAAGTCCAGGGTTGGGGCTACACCTTC	NA	TRBJ1-2	NA	TRBV6-1
CASTETGGDSSPLHF	TGTGCCAGCACAGAAACAGGGGGCGATTCTTCACCCCTCCACTTT	NA	TRBJ1-6	TRBD1	TRBV6-1
CAWSPGTGTNEKLFF	TGTGCCTGGAGTCCCGGGACAGGGACTAATGAAAAACTGTTTTTT	NA	TRBJ1-4	TRBD1	TRBV30
CASTPGLDYEQYF	TGTGCCAGCACTCCGGGACTAGACTACGAGCAGTACTTC	NA	TRBJ2-7	TRBD2	TRBV28
CASSPYRGAYEQYF	TGTGCCAGCAGCCCCTACAGGGGGGCCTACGAGCAGTACTTC	NA	TRBJ2-7	TRBD1	TRBV4-2
CASSLGSGEPYEQYF	TGTGCCAGCAGCTTGGGTTCAGGGGAACCCTACGAGCAGTACTTC	NA	TRBJ2-7	NA	TRBV7-9
CASRVLAGGQDTQYF	TGTGCCAGCAGGGTACTAGCGGGGGGACAAGATACGCAGTATTTT	NA	TRBJ2-3	TRBD2	TRBV25-1
CASSWGQEPYYGYTF	TGTGCCAGCAGCTGGGGACAGGAACCCTACTATGGCTACACCTTC	NA	TRBJ1-2	TRBD1	TRBV5-6
CASSFLGSGTGASQDEKLFF	TGTGCCAGCAGCTTCTTAGGATCGGGGACAGGGGCCTCTCAAGATGAAAAACTGTTTTTT	few	TRBJ1-4	TRBD1	TRBV13
CSVVRTNTEAFF	TGCAGCGTTGTTCGAACGAACACTGAAGCTTTCTTT	once	TRBJ1-1	NA	TRBV29-1
CASSPRHLKQETQYF	TGTGCCAGCTCTCCGAGACACCTAAAGCAAGAGACCCAGTACTTC	NA	TRBJ2-5	NA	TRBV13
CASSVYRGVEQYF	TGTGCCAGCAGTGTTTACAGGGGAGTCGAGCAGTACTTC	NA	TRBJ2-7	TRBD1	TRBV2